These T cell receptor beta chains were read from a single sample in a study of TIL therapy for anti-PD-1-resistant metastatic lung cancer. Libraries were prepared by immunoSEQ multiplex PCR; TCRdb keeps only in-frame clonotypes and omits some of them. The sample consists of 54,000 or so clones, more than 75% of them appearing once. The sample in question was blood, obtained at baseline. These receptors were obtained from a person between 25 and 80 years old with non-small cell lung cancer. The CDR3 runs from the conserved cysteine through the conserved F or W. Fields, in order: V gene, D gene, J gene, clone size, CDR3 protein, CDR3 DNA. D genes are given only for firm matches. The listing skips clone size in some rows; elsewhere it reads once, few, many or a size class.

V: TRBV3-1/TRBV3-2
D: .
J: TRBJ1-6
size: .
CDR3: CASSQDRRLLHF
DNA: TGTGCCAGCAGCCAAGATCGGCGGCTTCTCCACTTT

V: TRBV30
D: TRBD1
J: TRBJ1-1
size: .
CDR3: CAWRGTVPYAGLAEAFF
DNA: TGTGCCTGGCGTGGGACAGTTCCTTATGCCGGGTTGGCCGAAGCTTTCTTT

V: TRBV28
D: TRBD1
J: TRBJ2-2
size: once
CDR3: CASSFPGQGVTGELFF
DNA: TGTGCCAGCAGTTTCCCGGGACAGGGAGTCACCGGGGAGCTGTTTTTT

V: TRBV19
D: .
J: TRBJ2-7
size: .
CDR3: CASSAAVTYEQYF
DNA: TGTGCCAGTAGTGCGGCAGTGACCTACGAGCAGTACTTC

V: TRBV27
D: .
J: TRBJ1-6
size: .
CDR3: CASSLTGSPLHF
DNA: TGTGCCAGCAGTTTGACTGGTTCACCCCTCCACTTT

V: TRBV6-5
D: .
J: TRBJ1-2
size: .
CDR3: CASSYSRAAYGYTF
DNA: TGTGCCAGCAGTTACTCGAGGGCAGCCTATGGCTACACCTTC

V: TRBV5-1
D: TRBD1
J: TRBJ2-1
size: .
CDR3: CASSLEQGHLNEQFF
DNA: TGCGCCAGCAGCTTGGAACAGGGGCATCTCAATGAGCAGTTCTTC

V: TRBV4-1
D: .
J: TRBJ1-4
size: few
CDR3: CASSQEGFFNEKLFF
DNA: TGCGCCAGCAGCCAAGAGGGGTTTTTTAATGAAAAACTGTTTTTT

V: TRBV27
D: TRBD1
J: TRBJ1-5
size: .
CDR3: CASSLLPGQGNQPQHF
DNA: TGTGCCAGCAGTCTTTTACCGGGACAGGGGAATCAGCCCCAGCATTTT

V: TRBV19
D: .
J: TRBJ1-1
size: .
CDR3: CASSGRNTEAFF
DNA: TGTGCCAGTAGTGGACGGAACACTGAAGCTTTCTTT

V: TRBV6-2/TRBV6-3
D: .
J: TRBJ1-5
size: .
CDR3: CASSYVRTDLNQPQHF
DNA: TGTGCCAGCAGTTACGTACGGACGGATCTCAATCAGCCCCAGCATTTT

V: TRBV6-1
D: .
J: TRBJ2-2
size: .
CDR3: CASSEANRGYTGELFF
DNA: TGTGCCAGCAGTGAAGCAAATAGGGGGTACACCGGGGAGCTGTTTTTT

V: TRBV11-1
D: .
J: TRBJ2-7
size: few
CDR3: CASRPQEASHEQYF
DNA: TGTGCCAGCAGGCCTCAGGAGGCGTCCCACGAGCAGTACTTC

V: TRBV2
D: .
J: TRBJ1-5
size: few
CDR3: CASSEAGGLQQPQHF
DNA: TGTGCCAGCAGTGAAGCGGGGGGTTTGCAGCAGCCCCAGCATTTT

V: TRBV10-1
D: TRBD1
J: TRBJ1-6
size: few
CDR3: CASSDGQGANSPLHF
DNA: TGCGCCAGCAGTGACGGACAGGGGGCTAATTCACCCCTCCACTTT

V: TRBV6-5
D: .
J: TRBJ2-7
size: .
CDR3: CASMSAWRTGSEQYF
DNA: TGTGCCAGCATGTCAGCCTGGAGGACGGGGAGCGAGCAGTACTTC

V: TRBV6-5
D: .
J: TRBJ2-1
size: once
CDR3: CASSYFTSLGEQFF
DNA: TGTGCCAGCAGTTACTTCACTAGCCTCGGGGAGCAGTTCTTC

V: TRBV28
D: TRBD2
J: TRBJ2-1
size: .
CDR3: CASSDGLAGVYNEQFF
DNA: TGTGCCAGCAGTGACGGACTAGCGGGAGTCTACAATGAGCAGTTCTTC

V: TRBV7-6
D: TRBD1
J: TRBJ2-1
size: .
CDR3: CASSQRTGGSYEQFF
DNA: TGTGCCAGCAGCCAGCGGACAGGGGGCAGCTATGAGCAGTTCTTC

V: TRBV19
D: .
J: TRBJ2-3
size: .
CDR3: CASSMAVDTQYF
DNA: TGTGCCAGTAGTATGGCCGTGGATACGCAGTATTTT

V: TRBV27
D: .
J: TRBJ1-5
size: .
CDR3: CASSFMRAPQPQHF
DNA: TGTGCCAGCAGTTTCATGAGGGCGCCTCAGCCCCAGCATTTT

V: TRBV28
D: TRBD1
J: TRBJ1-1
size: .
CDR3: CASRDTGVLNTEAFF
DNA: TGTGCCAGCAGGGACACAGGGGTGTTGAACACTGAAGCTTTCTTT

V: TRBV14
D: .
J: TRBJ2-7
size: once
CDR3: CASSPAGGGHEQYF
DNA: TGTGCCAGCAGCCCCGCGGGTGGGGGCCACGAGCAGTACTTC

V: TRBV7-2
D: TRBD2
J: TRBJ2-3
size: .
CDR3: CASSLMGGGADTQYF
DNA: TGTGCCAGCAGCTTAATGGGCGGGGGGGCAGATACGCAGTATTTT

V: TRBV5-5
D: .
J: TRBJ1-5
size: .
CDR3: CASSLVGGSNQPQHF
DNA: TGTGCCAGCAGCTTGGTTGGGGGTAGCAATCAGCCCCAGCATTTT

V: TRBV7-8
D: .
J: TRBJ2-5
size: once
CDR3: CASSYPPQETQYF
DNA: TGTGCCAGCAGCTACCCCCCCCAAGAGACCCAGTACTTC

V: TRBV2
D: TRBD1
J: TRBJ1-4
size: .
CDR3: CASRTTGELEKLFF
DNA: TGTGCCAGCAGAACGACAGGGGAGTTGGAAAAACTGTTTTTT

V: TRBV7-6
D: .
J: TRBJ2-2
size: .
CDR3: CASSSEVRGTGELFF
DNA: TGTGCCAGCAGCTCCGAGGTGAGGGGCACCGGGGAGCTGTTTTTT

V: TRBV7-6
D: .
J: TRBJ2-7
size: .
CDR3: CASTPLGETDFLYEQYF
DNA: TGTGCCAGCACCCCGCTGGGAGAGACGGACTTCCTCTACGAGCAGTACTTC